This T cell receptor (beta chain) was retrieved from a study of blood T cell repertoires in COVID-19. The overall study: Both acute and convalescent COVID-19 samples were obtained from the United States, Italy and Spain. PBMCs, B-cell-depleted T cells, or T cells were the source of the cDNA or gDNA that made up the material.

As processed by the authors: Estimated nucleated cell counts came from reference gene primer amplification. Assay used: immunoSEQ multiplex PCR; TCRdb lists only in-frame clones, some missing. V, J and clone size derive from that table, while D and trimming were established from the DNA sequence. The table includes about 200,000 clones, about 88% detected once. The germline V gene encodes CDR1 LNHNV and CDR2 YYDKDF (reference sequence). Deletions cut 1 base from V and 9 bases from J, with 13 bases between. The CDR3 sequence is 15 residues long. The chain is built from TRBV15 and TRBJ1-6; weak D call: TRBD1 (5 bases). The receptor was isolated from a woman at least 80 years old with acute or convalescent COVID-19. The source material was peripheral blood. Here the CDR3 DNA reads TGTGCCACCAGCAGAGGGGGCAGCATAGGTTCACCCCTCCACTTT. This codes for CATSRGGSIGSPLHF.